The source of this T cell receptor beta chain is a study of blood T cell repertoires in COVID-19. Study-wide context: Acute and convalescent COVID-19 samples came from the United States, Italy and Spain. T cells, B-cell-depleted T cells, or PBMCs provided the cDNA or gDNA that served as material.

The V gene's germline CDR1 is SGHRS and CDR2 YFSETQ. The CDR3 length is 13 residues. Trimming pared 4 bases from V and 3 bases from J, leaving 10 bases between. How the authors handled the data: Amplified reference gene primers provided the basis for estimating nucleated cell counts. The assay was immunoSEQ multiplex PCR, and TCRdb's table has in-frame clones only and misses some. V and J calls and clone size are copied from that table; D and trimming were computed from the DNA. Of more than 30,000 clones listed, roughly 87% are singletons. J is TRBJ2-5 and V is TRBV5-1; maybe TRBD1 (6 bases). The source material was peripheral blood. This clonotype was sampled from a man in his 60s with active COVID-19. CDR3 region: CASSLQGEETQYF. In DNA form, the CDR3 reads TGCGCCAGCAGCCTACAGGGAGAAGAGACCCAGTACTTC.